A single sample is the source of the 15 T cell receptor beta chains below, sequenced in a study of OX40 agonist ivuxolimab in advanced cancers. Repertoires were generated with immunoSEQ multiplex PCR, while TCRdb's copy carries only in-frame clones and drops some. This table has roughly 18,000 clones, roughly 73% appearing once. The sequences come from CD4+ or CD8+ T cells sorted from blood, collected in a trial of the OX40 agonist ivuxolimab. Receptors were obtained from an adult with an advanced solid tumor such as melanoma, head and neck, liver or kidney cancer.

This clone appeared once. V gene TRBV12-1 combines with J gene TRBJ1-2; the table gives TRBD1 as D, unverified against the DNA. TRBV12-1 represents a pseudogene. This CDR3 contains 11 residues. The CDR3: CAITGVYGYTF. CDR3 DNA: TGTGCCATCACAGGGGTCTATGGCTACACCTTC.

Relative to its sample, this clone is medium-sized. The rearrangement uses TRBV27 and TRBJ2-2; D may be TRBD1 (5 bases). This CDR3 has 14 residues. Germline V CDR1 and CDR2: MNHEY, SMNVEV (reference sequence). V was pared by 2 bases and J by 6 bases, with 10 bases between. The chain's CDR3 is CASSLQGPPGELFF. The CDR3 bases are TGTGCCAGCAGTTTACAGGGTCCCCCCGGGGAGCTGTTTTTT.

The chain has TRBV29-1 and TRBJ2-2, with 8 nucleotides matching TRBD1. This CDR3 contains 16 residues. Germline values: CDR1 SQVTM, CDR2 ANQGSEA. The ends lost 3 bases at V and 8 bases at J; junction bases unmatched: 14. The DNA for the CDR3 is TGCAGCGTTGAGAAGTTCGAGACAGGGGTGGTAGGGGAGCTGTTTTTT. Translation: CSVEKFETGVVGELFF.

This chain links TRBV7-3 with TRBJ1-2, with 9 bases matching TRBD1. With 5 bases clipped from V and 7 bases from J, the junction kept 8 bases outside the gene matches. Germline CDR1 reads SGHTA; CDR2 reads FQGTGA. The CDR3 consists of 14 residues. The CDR3 bases are TGTGCCAGCAGCGAAACCGGGACAGGGTTTGGCTACACCTTC. Its protein is CASSETGTGFGYTF.

Comment on this clone: The sample contains more than one DNA sequence encoding this CDR3. The chain links TRBV28 to TRBJ1-5, with D unresolved. CDR3 length: 11 amino acids. The germline gives CDR1 MDHEN, CDR2 SYDVKM. V was shortened by 2 bases and J by 4 bases, with 0 bases between the two germline ends. In DNA, the CDR3 is TGTGCCAGCAGTTTAAATCAGCCCCAGCATTTT. This translates into CASSLNQPQHF.

V usage is TRBV4-1 and J usage is TRBJ2-7, with D tentatively TRBD1 (5 bases). Looked up from germline, CDR1 is MGHRA and CDR2 is YSYEKL. CDR3 size: 13 residues. Trimming removed 5 bases from V and 6 bases from J, with 14 bases in between. DNA of the CDR3: TGCGCCAGCAGCTCAATGGACAAAGTCGAGCAGTACTTC. Translated, it gives CASSSMDKVEQYF.

The chain carries TRBV11-3 and TRBJ2-1; possible D gene TRBD2, 6 bases. Trimming shortened V by 0 bases and J by 5 bases, and 11 bases separated the two germline ends. CDR1 and CDR2 from the germline V gene are SGHNT and YENEEA. The CDR3 contains 15 residues. The CDR3 bases are TGTGCCAGCAGCTTAGATCGGGGGTGGGACAATGAGCAGTTCTTC. Amino acid sequence: CASSLDRGWDNEQFF.

The J gene is TRBJ2-6, the V gene TRBV19; D uncertain. The germline V and J ends were trimmed by 5 bases and 5 bases, with 13 bases remaining between them. Germline assignment: CDR1 LNHDA and CDR2 SQIVND (reference sequence). CDR3 length: 15 residues. The CDR3 DNA sequence: TGTGCCAGTAGTCAATCACAAAGTCGGGCCAACGTCCTGACTTTC. Its protein product is CASSQSQSRANVLTF.

This clone is medium-sized (0.01 to 0.1%) in the sample. The chain couples TRBV5-1 to TRBJ1-3; the D is unclear. CDR1 is SGHRS, CDR2 YFSETQ, per germline. The CDR3 runs to 14 residues. The ends were cut back, 5 bases at V and 6 bases at J, with 15 bases in the middle. The CDR3: CASSRGRASNTIYF. CDR3 nucleotides: TGCGCCAGCAGTCGGGGAAGGGCATCAAACACCATATATTTT.

This clone is medium-sized (0.01 to 0.1%) within its sample. CDR3 residues: CASSPRVLAGTYNEQFF. CDR3 DNA: TGTGCCAGCAGCCCCAGGGTGCTAGCGGGAACCTACAATGAGCAGTTCTTC. The J gene is TRBJ2-1, the V gene TRBV7-2; 9 nucleotides line up with TRBD2. J lost 2 bases, V lost 5 bases, and 10 bases had no gene match. Germline V gives CDR1 SGHTA, CDR2 FQGNSA. The CDR3 has 17 residues.

This chain connects TRBV4-1 to TRBJ1-2, with TRBD1 identical over 11 bases. V lost 3 bases, J lost 10 bases, and 13 bases stayed unmatched. The CDR3 sequence is 16 residues long. Germline assignment: CDR1 MGHRA and CDR2 YSYEKL. The CDR3 nucleotides read TGCGCCAGCAGCCATGGACAGGGGGCATGGGGTTTGTCCTACACCTTC. This encodes CASSHGQGAWGLSYTF.

The chain joins TRBV5-6 to TRBJ2-7; D unresolved. Germline loops: CDR1 SGHDT, CDR2 YYEEEE. The CDR3 runs to 13 residues. Trimming cost V 6 bases and J 0 bases, with 10 bases left between them. The CDR3 sequence is CASTPNSSYEQYF. Written as DNA, the CDR3 is TGTGCCAGCACCCCCAATTCCTCCTACGAGCAGTACTTC.

The chain carries TRBV18 and TRBJ2-1, with D possibly being TRBD1 (6 bases). This CDR3 contains 13 residues. Germline V gives CDR1 KGHSH, CDR2 LQKENI. The V and J ends lost 2 bases and 7 bases respectively, with 9 bases between them. CDR3 sequence reads: CASSPEGENEQFF. Here the CDR3 DNA reads TGTGCCAGCTCACCAGAGGGGGAGAATGAGCAGTTCTTC.

V gene TRBV6-5 combines with J gene TRBJ2-2; unclear D gene. This CDR3 is built from 13 residues. Germline-derived CDR1 and CDR2 are MNHEY and SVGAGI. Trimming took off 7 bases at V and 7 bases at J, with 13 bases between the two ends. As DNA, the CDR3 is TGTGCCAGCACTGCGCCACCCCACGGGGAGCTGTTTTTT. It is translated as CASTAPPHGELFF.

The V call is TRBV27, the J call TRBJ2-3; D possibly matches TRBD1 or TRBD2 (6 bases each). V gave up 0 bases and J gave up 5 bases, with 9 bases separating them. The CDR3 is 14 residues long. Germline CDR1 reads MNHEY; CDR2 reads SMNVEV (reference sequence). The CDR3 DNA reads as TGTGCCAGCAGTTTATCAAAGGGGGGAGATACGCAGTATTTT. This translates into CASSLSKGGDTQYF.